Presented here are 23 T cell receptor beta chains from one specimen sequenced in a study of T cell responses to AZD1222 COVID-19 vaccine. Profiled with immunoSEQ multiplex PCR; TCRdb holds only in-frame clones, not every one. The repertoire holds around 100,000 clones, with about 90% as singletons. The sequences come from peripheral blood, collected on day 0 of AZD1222 vaccination. These receptor sequences come from an adult in good health.

This clone was counted once. This sequence joins TRBV3-1 (or the pseudogene TRBV3-2) and TRBJ1-1; tentatively, D is TRBD1 (6 bases). CDR3 length equals 16 residues. V was trimmed by 3 bases and J by 4 bases, leaving 18 bases between them. The germline gives CDR1 LGHDT, CDR2 YNNKEL (reference sequence). CDR3 amino acids: CASSHVGGGAGTEAFF. The CDR3 region has the DNA TGTGCCAGCAGCCATGTTGGGGGGGGCGCGGGCACTGAAGCTTTCTTT.

The chain links TRBV29-1 to TRBJ1-2; TRBD1 aligns across 7 bases. J lost 8 bases, V lost 3 bases, and 9 bases had no gene match. The germline CDR1 and CDR2 sequences are SQVTM and ANQGSEA. The CDR3 length is 13 residues. The CDR3 DNA sequence: TGCAGCGTTGACAGGACAGGCCAGAAGGGCTACACCTTC. Encoded protein: CSVDRTGQKGYTF.

The chain combines TRBV11-2 with TRBJ2-2; D might be TRBD2 (5 bases). This CDR3 has 15 amino acids. Germline CDR1 reads SGHAT; CDR2 reads FQNNGV. V lost 2 bases to trimming and J lost 6 bases, with 13 bases between them. The DNA of the CDR3 is TGTGCCAGCAGCTTACTCCGGGTCGGGGCCGGGGAGCTGTTTTTT. Translating gives CASSLLRVGAGELFF.

The chain uses TRBV4-1 and TRBJ1-5; D is unclear. With 0 bases removed from V and 5 bases from J, the gap between germline ends came to 17 bases. Germline CDR1 MGHRA, CDR2 YSYEKL. This CDR3 has 17 residues. CDR3 in amino acids: CASSQDSTTVLYQPQHF. In DNA form, the CDR3 reads TGCGCCAGCAGCCAAGATTCTACAACAGTTCTTTATCAGCCCCAGCATTTT.

The CDR3 bases are TGTGCCAGCAGCCCCCTATATAGCTCGAGCTCCTACAATGAGCAGTTCTTC. Protein: CASSPLYSSSSYNEQFF. V gene TRBV5-4 combines with J gene TRBJ2-1; D is unresolved. With 4 bases removed from V and 0 bases from J, the gap between germline ends came to 17 bases. Germline CDR1 is SGHNT and CDR2 is YYREEE (reference sequence). The CDR3 loop spans 17 amino acids.

The chain has TRBV7-8 and TRBJ1-5; D unresolved. The germline V gene encodes CDR1 SGHVS and CDR2 FQNEAQ. The CDR3 totals 15 residues. Trimming pared 1 base from V and 4 bases from J, leaving 11 bases between. The CDR3 DNA is TGTGCCAGCAGCTTAGGAGGGAGTAGGAATCAGCCCCAGCATTTT. This gives the protein CASSLGGSRNQPQHF.

This chain links TRBV28 with TRBJ1-1; the D is unclear. CDR1 and CDR2 (germline): MDHEN, SYDVKM. CDR3 length equals 13 residues. The V end was cut by 1 base, the J end by 4 bases, with 7 bases between. The CDR3 DNA sequence: TGTGCCAGCAGTTTATCCGGGAGCACTGAAGCTTTCTTT. This gives the protein CASSLSGSTEAFF.

The chain employs TRBV11-2 and TRBJ1-1; D remains ambiguous. Germline V gene data show CDR1 as SGHAT and CDR2 as FQNNGV. The CDR3 sequence is 14 residues long. Trimming pared 5 bases from V and 5 bases from J, leaving 15 bases between. CDR3 nucleotide sequence: TGTGCCAGCAGCCATAACGACGGCGGGACTGAAGCTTTCTTT. Translated, it gives CASSHNDGGTEAFF.

The chain couples TRBV9 to TRBJ1-2; no clear D. Germline V CDR1 and CDR2: SGDLS, YYNGEE. Trimming stripped 0 bases from V and 2 bases from J, with 5 bases between. The CDR3 spans 13 residues. CDR3 coding DNA: TGTGCCAGCAGCGTAGGTGTGAACTATGGCTACACCTTC. Protein sequence: CASSVGVNYGYTF.

In its sample, this clone was seen a few times. The rearrangement joins TRBV7-9 to TRBJ2-5; 7 positions agree with TRBD1. V was pared by 2 bases and J by 2 bases, with 5 bases of the junction left unmatched. CDR3 length: 15 residues. Per the germline V gene, CDR1 is SEHNR and CDR2 is FQNEAQ (reference sequence). The CDR3 spells CASSLRGGRQETQYF. The CDR3 coding sequence is TGTGCCAGCAGCTTACGAGGGGGCCGTCAAGAGACCCAGTACTTC.

V and J are TRBV14 and TRBJ1-4, with D perhaps TRBD1 (5 bases). The CDR3 extends over 15 amino acids. V was shortened by 4 bases and J by 6 bases, with 15 bases between the two germline ends. Germline values: CDR1 SGHDN, CDR2 FVKESK. CDR3 sequence: CASSPTRSGDEKLFF. CDR3 coding DNA: TGTGCCAGCAGCCCTACCCGGTCGGGGGATGAAAAACTGTTTTTT.

The chain carries TRBV27 and TRBJ1-2, with 11 bases that match TRBD1. Germline V gives CDR1 MNHEY, CDR2 SMNVEV (reference sequence). The CDR3 is 16 amino acids. V lost 0 bases, J lost 3 bases, and 3 bases stayed unmatched. CDR3 nucleotide sequence: TGTGCCAGCAGTTTATCTTGGACAGGGGGCTACTATGGCTACACCTTC. It translates to CASSLSWTGGYYGYTF.

V is TRBV6-5 and J is TRBJ1-1, with 9 positions matching TRBD1. The CDR3 loop spans 15 amino acids. CDR1 is MNHEY, CDR2 SVGAGI, per germline. The junction had 6 bases not matched to a gene; V was cut back by 5 bases and J by 2 bases. The DNA of the CDR3 is TGTGCCAGCAGTACCGGGACAGGGACTAACACTGAAGCTTTCTTT. It codes for CASSTGTGTNTEAFF.

The chain recombines TRBV5-4 with TRBJ2-1; 9 bases match TRBD2. Germline V CDR1 and CDR2: SGHNT, YYREEE (reference sequence). With 2 bases clipped from V and 4 bases from J, the junction kept 4 bases outside the gene matches. The CDR3 is made up of 15 amino acids. CDR3 nucleotide sequence: TGTGCCAGCAGCTTCGCGGGGGGGCCATACAATGAGCAGTTCTTC. Protein: CASSFAGGPYNEQFF.

The chain has TRBV3-1 (or the pseudogene TRBV3-2) and TRBJ1-4, with 8 bases that match TRBD1. The junction had 8 bases not matched to a gene; V was cut back by 4 bases and J by 10 bases. Germline V gene data show CDR1 as LGHDT and CDR2 as YNNKEL (reference sequence). CDR3 length: 14 amino acids. CDR3 protein: CASSPGTGRGKLFF. Here the CDR3 DNA reads TGTGCCAGCAGCCCCGGGACAGGTCGTGGAAAACTGTTTTTT.

The chain uses TRBV5-1 and TRBJ2-1; either TRBD1 or TRBD2 may supply D (6 bases each). V shed 3 bases and J shed 8 bases, with 15 bases lying between them. The CDR3 loop spans 14 amino acids. CDR1 is SGHRS and CDR2 is YFSETQ in the germline V gene. CDR3: CASSWGAGLDEQFF. The CDR3, as DNA: TGCGCCAGCAGCTGGGGGGCAGGGCTAGATGAGCAGTTCTTC.

The CDR3 DNA reads TGTGCCAGCAGGAGGACAGGGGTGACTGAAGCTTTCTTT. Translation gives CASRRTGVTEAFF. This sequence joins TRBV7-9 and TRBJ1-1, with 9 bases matching TRBD1. This CDR3 is 13 amino acids long. The V and J ends lost 6 bases and 5 bases, in that order; junction bases with no gene match: 4. Germline lookup yields CDR1 SEHNR and CDR2 FQNEAQ (reference sequence).

J is TRBJ1-2 and V is TRBV18; D not certain. V gave up 2 bases and J gave up 2 bases, with 12 bases separating them. CDR1 is KGHSH and CDR2 is LQKENI in the germline V gene. The CDR3 contains 15 residues. The CDR3 bases are TGTGCCAGCTCACCAATGACCGCTACAAACTATGGCTACACCTTC. This encodes CASSPMTATNYGYTF.

CDR3 residues: CASTPEGARETQYF. CDR3 nucleotide sequence: TGTGCCAGTACCCCGGAGGGGGCGAGAGAGACCCAGTACTTC. The J gene is TRBJ2-5, the V gene TRBV19, with a tentative D call TRBD1 (7 bases). Trimming pared 7 bases from V and 4 bases from J, leaving 16 bases between. Germline CDR1 reads LNHDA; CDR2 reads SQIVND (reference sequence). CDR3 length: 14 amino acids.

The J gene is TRBJ2-1, the V gene TRBV19; 15 positions agree with TRBD2. The CDR3 has 14 residues. Germline V gene data show CDR1 as LNHDA and CDR2 as SQIVND (reference sequence). Trimming removed 10 bases from V and 10 bases from J; junction bases left unmatched: 8. Here the CDR3 DNA reads TGTGCCACCCGGACTAGCGGGGGGGCCTTGGAGCAGTTCTTC. Its protein product is CATRTSGGALEQFF.

The chain recombines TRBV2 with TRBJ1-1, with D unclear. V was clipped by 9 bases and J by 3 bases, with 11 bases between them. The CDR3 has 12 residues. Germline V gives CDR1 SNHLY, CDR2 FYNNEI. Here the CDR3 DNA reads TGTGCCAGGGGCAGGACGGACACTGAAGCTTTCTTT. Protein: CARGRTDTEAFF.

V and J are TRBV4-3 and TRBJ2-3, with 10 positions matching TRBD2. CDR1 is LGHNA and CDR2 is YSLEER in the germline V gene. The CDR3 sequence is 15 residues long. V trimming: 1 base; J trimming: 6 bases; junction bases outside the gene matches: 4. CDR3 in amino acids: CASSQGAGGRDTQYF. CDR3 coding DNA: TGCGCCAGCAGCCAAGGAGCGGGGGGGCGGGATACGCAGTATTTT.

The chain has TRBV15 and TRBJ2-5; D is perhaps TRBD2 (6 bases). Trimming pared 3 bases from V and 4 bases from J, leaving 6 bases between. The CDR3 runs 12 residues. The germline gives CDR1 LNHNV, CDR2 YYDKDF (reference sequence). The CDR3 reads CATSRGGETQYF. The CDR3 nucleotides are TGTGCCACCAGCAGGGGGGGAGAGACCCAGTACTTC.